The rows below give T cell receptor beta chains drawn from one sample of a study of OX40 agonist ivuxolimab in advanced cancers. Repertoires were generated with immunoSEQ multiplex PCR, while TCRdb's copy carries only in-frame clones and drops some. The data hold roughly 20,000 clones, with more than 75% observed a single time. The sample here was CD4+ or CD8+ T cells sorted from blood, taken in a trial of the OX40 agonist ivuxolimab. These receptors were obtained from an adult with an advanced solid tumor such as melanoma, head and neck, liver or kidney cancer. The CDR3 runs from the conserved cysteine through the conserved F or W. D genes are given only for firm matches. Some rows have no size entry. The others give once, few or many, or a class for an expanded clone.

TRBV11-2	NA	TRBJ2-2	NA	CASSTTGDRFLNTGELFF	TGTGCCAGCAGTACGACCGGAGACAGGTTTCTGAACACCGGGGAGCTGTTTTTT
TRBV6-6	NA	TRBJ2-1	TRBD2	CASSELANSYNEQFF	TGTGCCAGCAGCGAACTAGCGAACTCCTACAATGAGCAGTTCTTC
TRBV6-4	once	TRBJ1-1	TRBD1	CASSRQGGLNTEAFF	TGTGCCAGCAGTCGACAGGGAGGGTTGAACACTGAAGCTTTCTTT
TRBV5-1	NA	TRBJ1-6	TRBD1	CASGDRQNSPLHF	TGCGCCAGCGGGGACAGACAAAATTCACCCCTCCACTTT
TRBV29-1	NA	TRBJ2-7	NA	CSVEDLMGGRYEQYF	TGCAGCGTTGAAGATCTTATGGGGGGACGCTACGAGCAGTACTTC
TRBV15	NA	TRBJ2-1	NA	CATSRGGTGTRKDEQFF	TGTGCCACCAGCAGAGGGGGTACCGGGACTCGAAAGGACGAGCAGTTCTTC
TRBV7-8	NA	TRBJ2-1	NA	CASSFPSSAEQFF	TGTGCCAGCAGCTTCCCCTCTAGCGCCGAGCAGTTCTTC
TRBV12-5	NA	TRBJ1-1	NA	CASGLVLGTEAFF	TGTGCTAGTGGTTTGGTACTCGGGACTGAAGCTTTCTTT
TRBV18	once	TRBJ1-1	NA	CASSPHPPGSAEAFF	TGTGCCAGCTCACCACATCCACCGGGATCCGCTGAAGCTTTCTTT
TRBV6-5	NA	TRBJ2-3	TRBD2	CASRPGLAGTDTQYF	TGTGCCAGCAGGCCGGGACTAGCGGGTACAGATACGCAGTATTTT
TRBV5-6	NA	TRBJ2-5	TRBD1	CASSPTGTGDSETQYF	TGTGCCAGCAGCCCCACAGGGACAGGGGATTCGGAGACCCAGTACTTC
TRBV9	once	TRBJ1-5	NA	CASSVGGGSHQPQHF	TGTGCCAGCAGCGTAGGGGGGGGTTCCCATCAGCCCCAGCATTTT
TRBV4-3	NA	TRBJ2-7	NA	CASSQGLGRIYEQYF	TGCGCCAGCAGCCAAGGGCTCGGCAGAATCTACGAGCAGTACTTC
TRBV27	NA	TRBJ2-7	NA	CASVRVGGLGYEQYF	TGTGCCAGCGTCAGGGTAGGAGGGCTCGGCTACGAGCAGTACTTC
TRBV4-1	NA	TRBJ1-6	TRBD1	CASSLRTGENSPLHF	TGCGCCAGCAGCCTCCGGACAGGGGAAAATTCACCCCTCCACTTT
TRBV11-3	NA	TRBJ1-3	NA	CASSTTGSGNTIYF	TGTGCCAGCAGCACGACCGGGTCTGGAAACACCATATATTTT
TRBV4-3	once	TRBJ2-7	NA	CASSQDSTASYEQYF	TGCGCCAGCAGCCAAGACAGCACCGCCTCCTACGAGCAGTACTTC
TRBV4-2	once	TRBJ1-2	TRBD1	CASSPLGTGSGYTF	TGTGCCAGCAGCCCCCTAGGGACAGGGAGTGGCTACACCTTC
TRBV11-2	NA	TRBJ2-1	TRBD2	CASSLAQGGAYNEQFF	TGTGCCAGCAGCTTAGCCCAGGGAGGGGCATACAATGAGCAGTTCTTC
TRBV18	NA	TRBJ2-7	NA	CASSPGRYNSYEQYF	TGTGCCAGCTCACCCGGACGTTATAACTCCTACGAGCAGTACTTC
TRBV9	NA	TRBJ2-1	TRBD2	CASSPTSGGPREQFF	TGTGCCAGCAGCCCGACTAGCGGGGGGCCCCGTGAGCAGTTCTTC
TRBV10-2	NA	TRBJ2-7	TRBD1	CASSEGRRGLKYEQYF	TGCGCCAGCAGTGAGGGGCGCAGGGGGCTTAAGTACGAGCAGTACTTC
TRBV29-1	NA	TRBJ2-1	TRBD2	CSVSGGSLNEQFF	TGCAGCGTCAGCGGGGGGTCGCTAAATGAGCAGTTCTTC
TRBV7-2	NA	TRBJ2-2	NA	CASSLVGVGTGELFF	TGTGCCAGCAGCTTAGTGGGGGTGGGAACCGGGGAGCTGTTTTTT
TRBV5-6	NA	TRBJ2-7	NA	CASSLWAEPYEQYF	TGTGCCAGCAGCTTGTGGGCGGAACCCTACGAGCAGTACTTC
TRBV30	NA	TRBJ2-3	NA	CAYTGGTDTQYF	TGTGCCTACACCGGGGGCACAGATACGCAGTATTTT
TRBV5-6	once	TRBJ2-7	NA	CASSLTGLYNSYEQYF	TGTGCCAGCAGCCTCACAGGGTTATATAACTCCTACGAGCAGTACTTC
TRBV6-1	NA	TRBJ2-3	TRBD2	CASSGLAGSTDTQYF	TGTGCCAGCAGTGGACTAGCGGGAAGCACAGATACGCAGTATTTT
TRBV27	NA	TRBJ1-1	NA	CASSLSWGDTEAFF	TGTGCCAGCAGTTTATCGTGGGGGGACACTGAAGCTTTCTTT
TRBV7-9	NA	TRBJ2-1	NA	CASSLGDPTFTEQFF	TGTGCCAGCAGCTTAGGGGACCCCACGTTCACGGAGCAGTTCTTC
TRBV30	NA	TRBJ1-1	NA	CAWSQSLNTEAFF	TGTGCCTGGAGTCAGAGTCTAAACACTGAAGCTTTCTTT
TRBV19	NA	TRBJ2-1	TRBD1	CASSIGDSSYNEQFF	TGTGCCAGTAGTATCGGGGACAGCTCCTACAATGAGCAGTTCTTC
TRBV7-9	NA	TRBJ2-7	NA	CASSYSGPSYEQYF	TGTGCCAGCAGCTACTCTGGACCCTCCTACGAGCAGTACTTC
TRBV2	NA	TRBJ1-2	NA	CASSEAPPFRDNYGYTF	TGTGCCAGCAGTGAAGCCCCCCCGTTCAGGGATAACTATGGCTACACCTTC
TRBV6-5	NA	TRBJ2-3	TRBD2	CASTLIGGSTDTQYF	TGTGCCAGCACCTTGATCGGGGGGAGCACAGATACGCAGTATTTT
TRBV6-6	NA	TRBJ1-2	NA	CASALSVQGYGYTF	TGTGCCAGCGCCCTCTCGGTGCAGGGGTATGGCTACACCTTC
TRBV11-1	NA	TRBJ2-7	TRBD1	CASSSIGTGNYEQYF	TGTGCCAGCAGCTCGATTGGGACAGGGAACTACGAGCAGTACTTC
TRBV6-5	NA	TRBJ1-5	TRBD1	CASSLRRDSLFQPQHF	TGTGCCAGCAGTTTGAGAAGGGACAGCCTATTTCAGCCCCAGCATTTT
TRBV6-1	NA	TRBJ2-7	NA	CASSEESPAVYEQYF	TGTGCCAGCAGTGAAGAATCCCCGGCTGTGTACGAGCAGTACTTC
TRBV13	NA	TRBJ2-5	TRBD1	CASSSTKTGVQETQYF	TGTGCCAGCAGCTCGACTAAGACAGGGGTTCAAGAGACCCAGTACTTC
TRBV5-4	NA	TRBJ1-1	NA	CASSLEMHEAFF	TGTGCCAGCAGCCTAGAGATGCATGAAGCTTTCTTT
TRBV7-6	NA	TRBJ2-2	TRBD1	CASSLGTGDTGELFF	TGTGCCAGCAGTTTAGGGACAGGGGACACCGGGGAGCTGTTTTTT
TRBV4-3	NA	TRBJ1-1	NA	CASSQDGHQNTEAFF	TGCGCCAGCAGCCAAGACGGACACCAGAACACTGAAGCTTTCTTT
TRBV29-1	once	TRBJ1-1	TRBD1	CSVDRGQLNTEAFF	TGCAGCGTTGACCGGGGACAGCTGAACACTGAAGCTTTCTTT
TRBV4-3	NA	TRBJ1-2	NA	CASSQESGPLYGYTF	TGCGCCAGCAGCCAAGAGAGTGGCCCGCTCTATGGCTACACCTTC
TRBV11-2	NA	TRBJ2-5	NA	CASSPYGGSRETQYF	TGTGCCAGCAGCCCGTACGGGGGCTCCCGGGAGACCCAGTACTTC
TRBV6-6	NA	TRBJ2-7	NA	CASSQVGGYEQYF	TGTGCCAGCAGTCAGGTGGGGGGCTACGAGCAGTACTTC
TRBV5-1	NA	TRBJ2-7	TRBD1	CASSLDTGGRYEQYF	TGCGCCAGCAGCTTGGACACAGGGGGTAGGTACGAGCAGTACTTC